This T cell receptor (beta chain) was profiled in a study of control samples from healthy donors and cancer patients (dated by TCRdb to 2018 to 2020). The junction carries 13 bases between V and J, which are trimmed by 1 base and 15 bases respectively. CDR1 LNHDA and CDR2 SQIVND are derived from the germline V gene (reference sequence). The CDR3, from cysteine to phenylalanine, totals 12 residues. Just CDR3 DNA is preserved here, 36 bases in frame from base 1. Comment on this clone: The antigen it binds to is not known. No per-base quality is available; no much larger clone lies one base away.

Library preparation used the immunoSEQ multiplex PCR assay. TCRdb carries this immuneACCESS record with in-frame sequences only. Its versions omit some clonotypes, under half of them owing to an unresolved V gene in the studies checked, with the rest unexplained. The sample table records approximately 100,000 clones; around 90% of these occur just once. Of the sample, around 14% falls within the top ten clones. The receptor was isolated from a man younger than 45 in good health. The sequence is built from TRBV19 and TRBJ2-1; TRBD2 is a weak D gene call, 6 bases matching. The sample comprised blood. The CDR3 sequence is CASSIGQAGWFF. The DNA sequence reads TGTGCCAGTAGTATAGGGCAGGCGGGGTGGTTCTTC.